The 8 T cell receptor beta chains below come from one sample, sequenced in a study of shared clonotypes between healthy human individuals. The data were produced by immunoSEQ multiplex PCR, yet TCRdb's version contains in-frame clones alone and is incomplete. Of about 600,000 clones in the sample, around 78% are singletons; the top ten hold 12%. Material: PBMCs. These receptors were obtained from a woman aged 40 to 49 in good health. Some clones in this sample may be carry-over from other donors' samples.

The CDR3 DNA reads TGTGCCAGTAGTAGGAGGGGCCAAGCAACTAATGAAAAACTGTTTTTT. Translation gives CASSRRGQATNEKLFF. The V and J genes are TRBV19 and TRBJ1-4; TRBD1 might be the D (5 bases). CDR3 length: 16 amino acids. The germline V gene has CDR1 LNHDA and CDR2 SQIVND (reference sequence). Trimming removed 4 bases from V and 0 bases from J, with 12 bases in between.

This clone was counted between two and nine times. The rearrangement links TRBV19 to TRBJ2-1; 9 positions match TRBD2. From germline, CDR1 is LNHDA and CDR2 SQIVND (reference sequence). CDR3 size: 16 residues. The V segment lost 5 bases and the J segment 7 bases; nucleotides outside the gene matches: 12. This CDR3 reads CASSPLRIAGANEQFF. In nucleotides, the CDR3 is TGTGCCAGTAGTCCCCTTAGGATAGCGGGAGCGAATGAGCAGTTCTTC.

The chain couples TRBV6-5 to TRBJ2-1; TRBD1 matches at 7 bases. From germline, CDR1 is MNHEY and CDR2 SVGAGI. V trimming: 5 bases; J trimming: 10 bases; junction bases outside the gene matches: 8. The CDR3 is 13 amino acids. The CDR3 protein is CASSSPQGNEQFF. CDR3 nucleotides: TGTGCCAGCAGTAGTCCACAGGGGAACGAGCAGTTCTTC.

This clone was counted a few times. This chain joins TRBV4-1 and TRBJ2-5, with D uncertain. This CDR3 contains 17 residues. The germline V and J ends were trimmed by 2 bases and 2 bases, with 18 bases remaining between them. The germline V gene has CDR1 MGHRA and CDR2 YSYEKL. CDR3 sequence (DNA): TGCGCCAGCAGCCAAAGATGGGATAGCAGGAGTCAAGAGACCCAGTACTTC. Its translation is CASSQRWDSRSQETQYF.

This chain uses TRBV15 with TRBJ2-7, with unresolved D. Per germline, CDR1 LNHNV and CDR2 YYDKDF (reference sequence). The germline V and J ends were trimmed by 0 bases and 6 bases, with 9 bases remaining between them. The CDR3 runs to 13 residues. CDR3 DNA: TGTGCCACCAGCAGAGATCGGACGGGCGAGCAGTACTTC. It translates to CATSRDRTGEQYF.

The gene calls are TRBV7-6 and TRBJ2-1; D not resolved. V was clipped by 5 bases and J by 7 bases, with 12 bases between them. From germline, CDR1 is SGHVS and CDR2 FNYEAQ. This CDR3 spans 13 amino acids. The CDR3 sequence: CASSAPSKNEQFF. For the CDR3, the DNA is TGTGCCAGCAGCGCGCCCTCCAAAAATGAGCAGTTCTTC.

This chain links TRBV5-5 with TRBJ1-2; no clear D gene. The CDR3 consists of 17 residues. Germline V gene sequence: CDR1 SGHKS, CDR2 YYEKEE (reference sequence). The V end was cut by 2 bases, the J end by 3 bases, with 20 bases between. The CDR3 region has the DNA TGTGCCAGCAGCTTTTTCCCGGGTACCCAACTGGACTATGGCTACACCTTC. Its translation: CASSFFPGTQLDYGYTF.

This clone was found a few times. The gene calls are TRBV18 and TRBJ1-1, with a possible D match to TRBD1 (5 bases). Trimming removed 3 bases at V and 4 bases at J, with 9 bases between. This CDR3 contains 13 residues. In germline, CDR1 is KGHSH, CDR2 LQKENI. The CDR3 spells CASSPLGATEAFF. CDR3 coding DNA: TGTGCCAGCTCACCTTTAGGGGCCACTGAAGCTTTCTTT.